The 27 T cell receptor beta chains below all came from one sample that was sequenced in a study of blood T cells in healthy people across ages. The use of a sample-barcoded 5' primer and a J-beta primer mix characterized a second PCR of roughly 6 to 11 cycles. Each CDR3 protein gets one entry after TCRdb re-called the 5' RACE reads with MiXCR. The table includes 650,000 to 1,000,000 distinct CDR3 sequences, under 40% detected once. Sequenced material: blood. These receptors all stem from a man aged 18 to 29 in good health.

V is TRBV2 and J is TRBJ2-3, with TRBD2 matching over 9 bases. Germline trimming cut 1 base from V and 4 bases from J; bases unmatched to any gene: 3. The germline CDR1 and CDR2 sequences are SNHLY and FYNNEI. The CDR3 has 15 amino acids. CDR3 nucleotide sequence: TGTGCCAGCAGTGAAGGGCGGGGGGGCCCAGATACGCAGTATTTT. Protein: CASSEGRGGPDTQYF. The full variable domain, its missing parts supplied by reference TRBV2 and TRBJ2-3, is EPEVTQTPSHQVTQMGQEVILRCVPISNHLYFYWYRQILGQKVEFLVSFYNNEISEKSEIFDDQFSVERPDGSNFTLKIRSTKLEDSAMYFCASSEGRGGPDTQYFGPGTRLTVL.

For this clonotype: Since no conserved phenylalanine or tryptophan closes the CDR3, a read error is the likely cause. The V and J genes are TRBV7-9 and TRBJ2-7, with TRBD2 as a possible D gene (6 bases). CDR1 is SEHNR and CDR2 is FQNEAQ in the germline V gene (reference sequence). The CDR3 runs to 13 residues. V was pared by 5 bases and J by 4 bases, with 12 bases between. The DNA of the CDR3 is TGTGCCAGCAGCCCTACGACTAGTTACGAGCAGTACTTA. Amino acid sequence: CASSPTTSYEQYL.

This clonotype was observed a handful of times. The V call is TRBV15, the J call TRBJ1-6; perhaps TRBD1 as D (6 bases). Germline CDR1 is LNHNV and CDR2 is YYDKDF (reference sequence). The CDR3 totals 16 residues. The V end lost 5 bases, the J end lost 10 bases, and 21 bases lay between the germline ends. The CDR3 region has the DNA TGTGCCACCAGCGATGGCTTGGACAGAAATAGATCACCCCTCCACTTT. It is translated as CATSDGLDRNRSPLHF.

The chain joins TRBV12-3 or TRBV12-4 to TRBJ1-1; TRBD1 matches at 9 bases. The CDR3 is made up of 15 amino acids. V lost 3 bases and J lost 7; bases outside the gene matches: 9. CDR3 residues: CASSFTGGLAFEAFF. DNA for the CDR3: TGTGCCAGCAGTTTTACAGGGGGCCTGGCATTTGAAGCTTTCTTT.

The chain uses TRBV12-3 or TRBV12-4 and TRBJ1-2; TRBD1 is a possible D gene (6 bases). This CDR3 comprises 15 residues. The germline V and J ends were trimmed by 6 bases and 4 bases, with 18 bases remaining between them. DNA of the CDR3: TGTGCCAGCAGCCCGAGGGAGGGGGTGGTCTATGGCTACACCTTC. Translating it yields CASSPREGVVYGYTF.

The CDR3 loop reads CASSGRDRREQFF. The CDR3 DNA reads TGTGCCAGTAGTGGGAGGGACAGACGGGAGCAGTTCTTC. The chain carries TRBV19 and TRBJ2-1; D is perhaps TRBD1 or TRBD2 (7 bases each). The germline V gene encodes CDR1 LNHDA and CDR2 SQIVND (reference sequence). The V gene lost 5 bases and the J gene lost 10 bases, with 15 bases spanning the gap. The CDR3 covers 13 residues.

This clonotype was counted between two and nine times. This chain connects TRBV5-1 to TRBJ2-5; the match to TRBD2 covers 9 bases. With V trimmed by 4 bases and J by 5 bases, 9 bases remained unmatched. The CDR3 contains 15 residues. From germline, CDR1 is SGHRS and CDR2 YFSETQ. In DNA form, the CDR3 reads TGCGCCAGCAGCGAGACGGGACTAGCCGAGGAGACCCAGTACTTC. It translates to CASSETGLAEETQYF.

The rearrangement joins TRBV9 to TRBJ2-3; TRBD1 is a possible D gene (6 bases). The V gene's germline CDR1 is SGDLS and CDR2 YYNGEE. The CDR3 is 16 amino acids. V lost 4 bases and J lost 3, with 18 bases in between. Here the CDR3 DNA reads TGTGCCAGCAGCCCTCTCGGGGCAGGGGTAACAGATACGCAGTATTTT. Amino acids: CASSPLGAGVTDTQYF. Supplemented by reference TRBV9 and TRBJ2-3, the full variable domain reads DSGVTQTPKHLITATGQRVTLRCSPRSGDLSVYWYQQSLDQGLQFLIQYYNGEERAKGNILERFSAQQFPDLHSELNLSSLELGDSALYFCASSPLGAGVTDTQYFGPGTRLTVL.

The chain joins TRBV9 to TRBJ1-1; D is undetermined. The CDR3 extends over 15 amino acids. Trimming stripped 4 bases from V and 1 base from J, with 14 bases between. The germline V gene has CDR1 SGDLS and CDR2 YYNGEE. This CDR3 is CASSLRGNQNTEAFF. DNA for the CDR3: TGTGCCAGCAGCCTAAGAGGGAATCAGAACACTGAAGCTTTCTTT.

The chain couples TRBV20-1 to TRBJ2-1, with D perhaps matching TRBD2 (5 bases). Trimming pared 2 bases from V and 0 bases from J, leaving 11 bases between. CDR1 and CDR2 (germline): DFQATT, SNEGSKA (reference sequence). The CDR3 runs 15 residues. The DNA of the CDR3 is TGCAGTGCTAGACGGGATCGCCTCTCCTACAATGAGCAGTTCTTC. It codes for CSARRDRLSYNEQFF.

A few counts support this clonotype. The chain recombines TRBV29-1 with TRBJ1-1; D remains unclear. The CDR3 contains 13 residues. The V end was cut by 0 bases, the J end by 2 bases, with 7 bases between. The germline CDR1 and CDR2 sequences are SQVTM and ANQGSEA. This chain's CDR3 is CSVEEGFNTEAFF. DNA of the CDR3: TGCAGCGTTGAAGAGGGCTTCAACACTGAAGCTTTCTTT.

With regard to this clonotype: Its ends do not fully match the called genes, so a read error is possible. The V and J genes are TRBV6-6 and TRBJ2-3; D is perhaps TRBD2 (7 bases). The CDR3 covers 14 residues. Germline CDR1 and CDR2: MNHNY and SVGAGI (reference sequence). The CDR3 DNA reads TGTGCCTGCAGCCCGGGGGGCCGGGCAGATACGCAGTATTTT. This sequence encodes CACSPGGRADTQYF.

CDR3 in amino acids: CASSLWTGQPQHF. CDR3 sequence (DNA): TGTGCCAGCAGCTTATGGACCGGGCAGCCCCAGCATTTT. The genes are TRBV7-8 and TRBJ1-5; D gene uncertain. Germline-derived CDR1 and CDR2 are SGHVS and FQNEAQ. Trimming pared 2 bases from V and 7 bases from J, leaving 9 bases between. This CDR3 is 13 amino acids long. The full variable domain, completed using reference TRBV7-8 and TRBJ1-5, is GAGVSQSPRYKVAKRGQDVALRCDPISGHVSLFWYQQALGQGPEFLTYFQNEAQLDKSGLPSDRFFAERPEGSVSTLKIQRTQQEDSAVYLCASSLWTGQPQHFGDGTRLSIL.

This clonotype was seen more than once but under ten times. The chain has TRBV6-6 and TRBJ1-1; D is possibly TRBD1 (5 bases). Germline CDR1 MNHNY, CDR2 SVGAGI (reference sequence). CDR3 length: 14 residues. Trimming took off 7 bases at V and 4 bases at J, with 16 bases between the two ends. The CDR3 loop reads CASTRTGDATEAFF. The CDR3 bases are TGTGCCAGCACCCGAACAGGCGACGCCACTGAAGCTTTCTTT.

V and J are TRBV21-1 and TRBJ1-1; the D call in the table, TRBD1, was not verified against the DNA. TRBV21-1 counts as a pseudogene. The CDR3 covers 16 residues. CDR3 DNA: TGTGCCAGCAGCAACAAGGACAGGGGAGGCGACACTGAAGCTTTCTTT. Protein product: CASSNKDRGGDTEAFF.

The chain has TRBV5-5 and TRBJ2-5, with D perhaps being TRBD1 or TRBD2 (6 bases each). The length of the CDR3 is 16 residues. Germline-derived CDR1 and CDR2 are SGHKS and YYEKEE (reference sequence). V was shortened by 0 bases and J by 3 bases, with 15 bases between the two germline ends. The CDR3 coding sequence is TGTGCCAGCAGCTTGGGGCCCAGGGGCGGGGAAGAGACCCAGTACTTC. Encoded protein: CASSLGPRGGEETQYF.

This clonotype appeared a few times. The chain uses TRBV12-3 or TRBV12-4 and TRBJ2-3, with 13 bases that match TRBD2. V was clipped by 3 bases and J by 4 bases; unmatched bases: 10. The CDR3 is made up of 18 amino acids. The DNA of the CDR3 is TGTGCCAGCAGTTTCGAACTAGCGGGGGGGCGAAGTTCAGATACGCAGTATTTT. Residues: CASSFELAGGRSSDTQYF.

The CDR3 sequence: CASSYSKRTDTQYF. The CDR3 region has the DNA TGTGCCAGCAGTTACTCGAAGCGCACAGATACGCAGTATTTT. The V call is TRBV6-2 or TRBV6-3, the J call TRBJ2-3; no firm D call. The CDR3 covers 14 residues. Germline CDR1 MNHEY, CDR2 SVGEGT. Deletions cut 0 bases from V and 1 base from J, with 5 bases between.

With respect to this clonotype: Since a much larger clone is just one base distant, this may be a read error. This chain connects TRBV7-2 to TRBJ1-2; tentatively, D is TRBD1 (6 bases). The CDR3 sequence is 14 residues long. Germline values: CDR1 SGHTA, CDR2 FQGNSA. In DNA form, the CDR3 reads TGTGCCGGCAGCTTAGTTGTTAGGGGGTATGGCTACACCTTC. Translation: CAGSLVVRGYGYTF. The whole variable domain, remainder taken from reference TRBV7-2 and TRBJ1-2, is GAGVSQSPSNKVTEKGKDVELRCDPISGHTALYWYRQSLGQGLEFLIYFQGNSAPDKSGLPSDRFSAERTGGSVSTLTIQRTQQEDSAVYLCAGSLVVRGYGYTFGSGTRLTVV.

The V and J genes are TRBV12-3 or TRBV12-4 and TRBJ2-1; no clear D. Trimming took 4 bases from V and 10 from J, leaving 14 bases between them. The CDR3 has 13 residues. The CDR3 spells CASSSRYPEEQFF. The CDR3 coding sequence is TGTGCCAGCAGTTCCCGGTACCCGGAAGAGCAGTTCTTC.

The chain is built from TRBV20-1 and TRBJ1-4; tentative D call: TRBD1 (5 bases). CDR3 length: 12 residues. The V gene lost 8 bases and the J gene lost 5 bases, with 12 bases spanning the gap. Germline V gene sequence: CDR1 DFQATT, CDR2 SNEGSKA (reference sequence). CDR3 residues: CSLARGNEKLFF. In nucleotides, the CDR3 is TGCAGTCTAGCGCGGGGGAATGAAAAACTGTTTTTT.

This chain links TRBV12-3 or TRBV12-4 with TRBJ1-4; tentatively, D is TRBD1 (5 bases). The CDR3 totals 14 residues. The V end was cut by 3 bases, the J end by 8 bases, with 13 bases between. CDR3 in amino acids: CASSFAGVGEKLFF. CDR3 DNA: TGTGCCAGCAGTTTCGCGGGGGTAGGGGAAAAACTGTTTTTT.

This clonotype was picked up a small number of times. One junction end disagrees with the germline gene, perhaps due to a read error. J is TRBJ2-1 and V is TRBV3-1; possibly TRBD2 for D (5 bases). The end of the DNA aligns better with TRBJ2-7, so the J call may be wrong. The CDR3 consists of 12 residues. The germline gives CDR1 LGHDT, CDR2 YNNKEL (reference sequence). CDR3 sequence (DNA): TGTGCTAGCAGCCAAACTAGGTATGAGCAGTACTTC. This translates into CASSQTRYEQYF.

This clonotype was recorded many times. The CDR3 protein is CSANSLQERGGKNIQYF. DNA of the CDR3: TGCAGTGCTAATTCCCTTCAAGAGCGGGGGGGAAAAAACATTCAGTACTTC. The V and J genes are TRBV20-1 and TRBJ2-4; the match to TRBD2 covers 10 bases. V was pared by 4 bases and J by 4 bases, with 13 bases of the junction left unmatched. Looked up from germline, CDR1 is DFQATT and CDR2 is SNEGSKA (reference sequence). The CDR3 totals 17 residues.

This clonotype has a count of ten or more. J is TRBJ2-1 and V is TRBV5-1; D possibly corresponds to TRBD2 (6 bases). Germline V gene lookup returns CDR1 SGHRS and CDR2 YFSETQ. Trimming cost V 4 bases and J 10 bases, with 18 bases left between them. The CDR3 contains 14 residues. As DNA, the CDR3 is TGCGCCAGCAGCACGGGACTTCCTCCTAAGGAGCAGTTCTTC. Amino acids: CASSTGLPPKEQFF.

The chain carries TRBV20-1 and TRBJ2-2, with a weak D call TRBD1 (6 bases). This CDR3 region has 16 residues. Germline V lookup: CDR1 DFQATT, CDR2 SNEGSKA (reference sequence). V dropped 6 bases and J dropped 6 bases, with 23 bases sitting between them. The CDR3: CSATTGTVDVSGELFF. Here the CDR3 DNA reads TGCAGTGCAACGACAGGAACTGTGGATGTTTCCGGGGAGCTGTTTTTT.

In its sample, this clonotype was seen many times. J is TRBJ1-5 and V is TRBV4-2; D gene ambiguous. CDR1 LGHNA and CDR2 YNFKEQ come from the germline V gene. Trimming pared 2 bases from V and 4 bases from J, leaving 3 bases between. The CDR3 loop spans 12 amino acids. CDR3 in DNA: TGTGCCAGCAGCCAACTAAATCAGCCCCAGCATTTT. It yields the protein CASSQLNQPQHF.